This T cell receptor beta chain was captured in a study of blood T cells in healthy people across ages. With regard to this clonotype: The target antigen is unknown.

It was with a sample-barcoded 5' primer and a J-beta primer mix that a second PCR of roughly 7 to 12 cycles was run. TCRdb re-derived calls from the 5' RACE reads in MiXCR, one entry per CDR3 protein. The sample carries 1 million or so distinct CDR3 sequences, under 45% recorded once. V dropped 4 bases and J dropped 7 bases, with 23 bases sitting between them. CDR1 and CDR2 (germline): SGHTA, FQGTGA. The CDR3 is 16 residues long. Study observations and caveats: Diversity was higher, and naive CD4+ cells more numerous, in long-lived donors than in aged donors. The recorded TCR beta diversity per million T cells decreased in a roughly linear manner with age.

This TCR derives from a woman aged 55-69 years in good health. The chain uses TRBV7-3 and TRBJ2-7; a possible D gene is TRBD2 (6 bases). Sequenced sample: blood. CDR3 nucleotide sequence: TGTGCCAGCAGCTCCACTGGGACTTTGGCAACGTGGGAGCAGTACTTC. Protein sequence: CASSSTGTLATWEQYF. Together with reference TRBV7-3 and TRBJ2-7, the CDR3 gives the full variable domain: GAGVSQTPSNKVTEKGKYVELRCDPISGHTALYWYRQSLGQGPEFLIYFQGTGAADDSGLPNDRFFAVRPEGSVSTLKIQRTERGDSAVYLCASSSTGTLATWEQYFGPGTRLTVT.